The 8 T cell receptor beta chains listed next were all sequenced from one sample in a study of blood T cell repertoires in COVID-19. Sequenced by immunoSEQ multiplex PCR; TCRdb stores in-frame clones only, minus some. This sample has 130,000 to 150,000 clones, with roughly 89% found just once. The material sequenced was peripheral blood. Every receptor here comes from a woman in her forties or fifties with active or convalescent COVID-19.

The CDR3 sequence: CAWSGGRMVSVNTEAFF. CDR3 DNA sequence: TGTGCCTGGAGTGGGGGGCGAATGGTGTCGGTGAACACTGAAGCTTTCTTT. The V call is TRBV30, the J call TRBJ1-1; possibly TRBD1 for D (6 bases). The CDR3 extends over 17 amino acids. The V end lost 1 base, the J end lost 0 bases, and 18 bases lay between the germline ends. Germline CDR1 and CDR2: GTSNPN and SVGIG (reference sequence).

The chain has TRBV5-6 and TRBJ1-4; D possibly corresponds to TRBD1 (5 bases). The ends were cut back, 1 base at V and 5 bases at J, with 6 bases in the middle. The CDR3 runs to 13 residues. Germline V lookup: CDR1 SGHDT, CDR2 YYEEEE. The CDR3 here is CASSLKGNEKLFF. CDR3 in DNA: TGTGCCAGCAGCTTGAAGGGGAATGAAAAACTGTTTTTT.

This clone appeared a single time. The chain carries TRBV7-5 and TRBJ1-2; the table's D gene call, TRBD1, was not cross checked with the DNA. TRBV7-5 is a pseudogene segment. This CDR3 region has 17 residues. The CDR3 nucleotides read TGTGCCAGAAGCCTTAAATACACAGGGTTTTCTAACTATGGCTACACCTTC. Protein sequence: CARSLKYTGFSNYGYTF.

The chain carries TRBV5-5 and TRBJ1-2; the D gene is possibly TRBD1 (6 bases). The CDR3 has 12 amino acids. V was pared by 2 bases and J by 7 bases, with 9 bases between. CDR1 is SGHKS, CDR2 YYEKEE, per germline (reference sequence). CDR3 coding DNA: TGTGCCAGCAGCTTACAGGGTTTTGGCTACACCTTC. Protein: CASSLQGFGYTF.

The chain has TRBV7-3 and TRBJ2-1; D uncertain. CDR3 length equals 13 residues. CDR1 is SGHTA, CDR2 FQGTGA, per germline. Trimming took 4 bases from V and 1 from J, leaving 5 bases between them. In DNA, the CDR3 is TGTGCCAGCAGCTCGAGGTCCTACAATGAGCAGTTCTTC. It translates to CASSSRSYNEQFF. Full variable domain (missing parts from reference TRBV7-3 and TRBJ2-1): GAGVSQTPSNKVTEKGKYVELRCDPISGHTALYWYRQSLGQGPEFLIYFQGTGAADDSGLPNDRFFAVRPEGSVSTLKIQRTERGDSAVYLCASSSRSYNEQFFGPGTRLTVL.

The chain recombines TRBV30 with TRBJ2-2; D gene unclear. V was trimmed by 3 bases and J by 1 base, leaving 6 bases between them. The CDR3 is 13 amino acids. The V gene's germline CDR1 is GTSNPN and CDR2 SVGIG (reference sequence). This chain's CDR3 is CAWRQWNTGELFF. The CDR3 DNA is TGTGCCTGGAGGCAGTGGAACACCGGGGAGCTGTTTTTT.

This sequence joins TRBV4-1 and TRBJ2-3, with D possibly matching TRBD1 (6 bases). The germline CDR1 and CDR2 sequences are MGHRA and YSYEKL. The CDR3 covers 16 residues. Between the trimmed V and J ends, which lost 2 bases and 4 bases, there was a span of 16 bases. CDR3 coding DNA: TGCGCCAGCAGCCAATTACAGGGTAAAGGGGCAGATACGCAGTATTTT. This gives the protein CASSQLQGKGADTQYF.

The gene calls are TRBV6-5 and TRBJ2-1; TRBD2 matches 13 bases. The CDR3 is 16 residues long. Germline V lookup: CDR1 MNHEY, CDR2 SVGAGI. V dropped 2 bases and J dropped 7; count of bases not matched to a gene: 5. This CDR3 reads CASSYTGLAGVNEQFF. CDR3 DNA: TGTGCCAGCAGTTACACCGGACTAGCGGGAGTAAATGAGCAGTTCTTC.